Included here is one T cell receptor (beta chain) sequence, with context. Its antigen is not known. The CDR3 runs to 14 residues. Germline lookup yields CDR1 SGDLS and CDR2 YYNGEE. The V and J ends lost 4 bases and 11 bases respectively, with 16 bases between them. These data belong to a study of T cell responses to AZD1222 COVID-19 vaccine. For the study at large: Timing groups of about 4 and about 12 weeks for second doses were pooled. Study results and caveats: Possibly, clonal diversity was underestimated; donors were largely white British and included more females. Targeting of unmutated variant regions was reportedly seen in nearly half of spike-specific TCRs.

The assay was immunoSEQ multiplex PCR, and TCRdb's table has in-frame clones only and misses some. Of around 140,000 clones in the sample, over 90% were seen once. The chain has TRBV9 and TRBJ1-6; no clear D. This clonotype was sampled from an adult in good health. Sequencing used peripheral blood, obtained on day 0 of AZD1222 vaccination. Written as DNA, the CDR3 is TGTGCCAGCAGCTCAGGTTCCGGATTGACACCCCTCCACTTT. As protein: CASSSGSGLTPLHF.